These 16 T cell receptor beta chains share one sample of origin, sequenced in a study of shared clonotypes between healthy human individuals. The data were produced by immunoSEQ multiplex PCR, yet TCRdb's version contains in-frame clones alone and is incomplete. The sample yields 700,000 to 950,000 clones, about 96% seen once. CD8 cells classed as naive were CD45RO-negative and positively selected for CCR7, excluding terminally differentiated effector memory CD45RA+ cells. Sequenced material: naive CD8+ T cells sorted from blood. The receptors shown here come from a man aged 30 to 39 in good health.

V is TRBV5-1 and J is TRBJ1-2, with TRBD1 matching over 8 bases. CDR1 SGHRS and CDR2 YFSETQ come from the germline V gene. The V segment lost 4 bases and the J segment 6 bases; nucleotides outside the gene matches: 11. This CDR3 comprises 15 residues. The CDR3 is CASSPGQGGADGYTF. CDR3 DNA sequence: TGCGCCAGCAGCCCCGGACAGGGAGGGGCTGATGGCTACACCTTC.

V usage is TRBV10-2 and J usage is TRBJ1-1; D uncertain. Between the trimmed V and J ends, which lost 4 bases and 0 bases, there was a span of 9 bases. The CDR3 loop spans 14 amino acids. Germline V lookup: CDR1 WSHSY, CDR2 SAAADI. Written as DNA, the CDR3 is TGCGCCAGCAGTGGGAGCCTTTTGAACACTGAAGCTTTCTTT. This codes for CASSGSLLNTEAFF.

This CDR3 reads CASSYGTVSEAFF. CDR3 bases: TGTGCCAGCAGCTACGGGACGGTCTCTGAAGCTTTCTTT. The chain is built from TRBV6-5 and TRBJ1-1; D may be TRBD1 (5 bases). Looked up from germline, CDR1 is MNHEY and CDR2 is SVGAGI. CDR3 length: 13 residues. Trimming shortened V by 6 bases and J by 6 bases, and 14 bases separated the two germline ends.

This clone was detected only once. The chain carries TRBV6-1 and TRBJ2-7; the D is unclear. Germline CDR1 is MNHNS and CDR2 is SASEGT. The CDR3 is 15 residues long. The ends were cut back, 7 bases at V and 0 bases at J, with 16 bases in the middle. This chain's CDR3 is CASNEEDLFSYEQYF. The CDR3 coding sequence is TGTGCCAGCAACGAGGAAGACCTATTCTCCTACGAGCAGTACTTC.

The genes are TRBV14 and TRBJ2-7; no clear D gene. The germline V gene has CDR1 SGHDN and CDR2 FVKESK. Trimming took off 0 bases at V and 2 bases at J, with 5 bases between the two ends. CDR3 size: 13 residues. CDR3 nucleotide sequence: TGTGCCAGCAGCCAAGATGCCCCCTACGAGCAGTACTTC. Translated: CASSQDAPYEQYF.

This sequence joins TRBV5-4 and TRBJ2-7; D assignment may be TRBD1 or TRBD2 (5 bases each). V was cut by 4 bases and J by 12 bases, with 20 bases left in between. Germline V gene data show CDR1 as SGHNT and CDR2 as YYREEE (reference sequence). This CDR3 has 13 amino acids. The CDR3 here is CASSLTPGDQPYF. CDR3 nucleotide sequence: TGTGCCAGCAGCCTAACGCCCGGGGACCAGCCGTACTTC.

The rearrangement joins TRBV7-9 to TRBJ1-1; 7 bases line up with TRBD1. Germline CDR1 is SEHNR and CDR2 is FQNEAQ (reference sequence). CDR3 length: 12 residues. V lost 5 bases to trimming and J lost 7 bases; unmatched junction nucleotides: 4. The CDR3 DNA sequence: TGTGCCAGCAGCGTTGGACAGGATGAAGCTTTCTTT. Its translation is CASSVGQDEAFF.

J is TRBJ1-1 and V is TRBV16, with D uncertain. Per germline, CDR1 KGHSY and CDR2 FQNENV. V gave up 0 bases and J gave up 6 bases, with 14 bases separating them. CDR3 size: 15 residues. CDR3 in amino acids: CASSQSPPTVPEAFF. As DNA, the CDR3 is TGTGCCAGCAGCCAATCCCCCCCAACAGTTCCTGAAGCTTTCTTT.

This rearrangement joins TRBV20-1 to TRBJ2-3, with D uncertain. Between the trimmed V and J ends, which lost 0 bases and 14 bases, there was a span of 12 bases. This CDR3 has 11 amino acids. CDR1 DFQATT and CDR2 SNEGSKA come from the germline V gene (reference sequence). The CDR3 region is CSARDGAVGYF. CDR3 nucleotides: TGCAGTGCTAGAGATGGCGCGGTAGGGTATTTT.

The CDR3 DNA reads TGTGCCAGCAGTACCCTGGGACAGCCCTATGAGCCTTTCTTT. Translation gives CASSTLGQPYEPFF. This sequence joins TRBV27 and TRBJ1-1, with 7 bases lining up with TRBD1. CDR1 and CDR2 (germline): MNHEY, SMNVEV (reference sequence). This CDR3 is 14 amino acids long. J lost 12 bases, V lost 5 bases, and 15 bases had no gene match.

V gene TRBV7-2 combines with J gene TRBJ2-1; D not resolved. Germline lookup yields CDR1 SGHTA and CDR2 FQGNSA. Trimming removed 6 bases at V and 0 bases at J, with 15 bases between. The CDR3 length is 16 residues. CDR3 protein: CASSYGRPSSYNEQFF. CDR3 DNA sequence: TGTGCCAGCAGTTACGGACGGCCGAGCTCCTACAATGAGCAGTTCTTC.

J is TRBJ1-2 and V is TRBV7-2, with D hard to call. V dropped 3 bases and J dropped 0 bases, with 11 bases sitting between them. The germline CDR1 and CDR2 sequences are SGHTA and FQGNSA. The CDR3 sequence is 15 residues long. Here the CDR3 DNA reads TGTGCCAGCAGCTTTTATGGGGTCGCTAACTATGGCTACACCTTC. Translation: CASSFYGVANYGYTF.

The chain employs TRBV2 and TRBJ2-1; unclear D gene. The CDR3 spans 10 residues. Germline V CDR1 and CDR2: SNHLY, FYNNEI. V was trimmed by 7 bases and J by 9 bases, leaving 7 bases between them. Here the CDR3 reads CASMGFEQFF. DNA of the CDR3: TGTGCCAGCATGGGCTTTGAGCAGTTCTTC.

This sequence joins TRBV11-2 and TRBJ2-7, with TRBD2 matching over 8 bases. The CDR3 runs 15 residues. Unmatched junction bases numbered 7, after V lost 4 bases and J lost 2 bases. Germline CDR1 is SGHAT and CDR2 is FQNNGV. As DNA, the CDR3 is TGTGCCAGCAGCTCCGCGACGGGAGGGCCCTACGAGCAGTACTTC. This gives the protein CASSSATGGPYEQYF.

The chain has TRBV7-9 and TRBJ1-1, with 7 bases identical to TRBD1. The CDR3 is 14 residues long. Per the germline V gene, CDR1 is SEHNR and CDR2 is FQNEAQ (reference sequence). V lost 7 bases to trimming and J lost 0 bases; unmatched junction nucleotides: 5. Here the CDR3 reads CASTGGRLNTEAFF. The CDR3 coding sequence is TGTGCCAGCACAGGGGGAAGATTGAACACTGAAGCTTTCTTT.

The chain is built from TRBV27 and TRBJ2-7; D gene uncertain. The CDR3 covers 14 residues. Trimming removed 6 bases at V and 1 base at J, with 13 bases between. The germline CDR1 and CDR2 sequences are MNHEY and SMNVEV (reference sequence). CDR3 DNA: TGTGCCAGCAGACCGTCAGGAGCTTCCTACGAGCAGTACTTC. Its translation is CASRPSGASYEQYF.